The 17 T cell receptor beta chains listed next were all sequenced from one sample in a study of long-term antiretroviral therapy in people with HIV. It was version v3.0 of the immunoSEQ assay that was run at survey level. Here immunoSEQ multiplex PCR was the method, and the copy in TCRdb shows in-frame clones only, minus some. The sample has roughly 30,000 clones; roughly 96% are singletons. The sequenced sample was unsorted PBMCs, obtained about 6.6 years after starting antiretroviral therapy. The source is a man younger than 45 with HIV.

The V gene is TRBV12-5, the J gene TRBJ1-2; the D gene is possibly TRBD1 (5 bases). CDR3 size: 17 residues. The V and J ends lost 1 base and 4 bases respectively, with 19 bases between them. Germline V gene sequence: CDR1 LGHNT, CDR2 FRNRAP. CDR3 loop: CASGLASGSRATYGYTF. The CDR3 bases are TGTGCTAGTGGTTTGGCAAGTGGGAGCAGGGCCACCTATGGCTACACCTTC.

CDR3 sequence (DNA): TGTGCCAGCAGCATATACAGGGGGCAGGATGAAGCTTTCTTT. It specifies CASSIYRGQDEAFF. The chain is built from TRBV7-9 and TRBJ1-1, with TRBD1 matching 9 bases. The CDR3 spans 14 residues. With 5 bases clipped from V and 7 bases from J, the junction kept 8 bases outside the gene matches. Germline V gene data show CDR1 as SEHNR and CDR2 as FQNEAQ (reference sequence).

The chain is built from TRBV13 and TRBJ2-7; 8 nucleotides agree with TRBD1. Per the germline V gene, CDR1 is PRHDT and CDR2 is FYEKMQ (reference sequence). J gave up 5 bases and V 4 bases, and 13 bases lay outside the gene matches. The CDR3 is 16 amino acids. As DNA, the CDR3 is TGTGCCAGCAGCTCTTACCAGGGGGCAGGCAGACACGAGCAGTACTTC. Translated: CASSSYQGAGRHEQYF.

The chain recombines TRBV6-5 with TRBJ2-7; D unresolved. Per the germline V gene, CDR1 is MNHEY and CDR2 is SVGAGI. This CDR3 is built from 13 residues. Trimming took 2 bases from V and 2 from J, leaving 7 bases between them. CDR3 sequence (DNA): TGTGCCAGCAGTTACGACACCGCCTACGAGCAGTACTTC. It encodes CASSYDTAYEQYF.

V gene TRBV7-8 combines with J gene TRBJ2-5; either TRBD1 or TRBD2 may supply D (5 bases each). The CDR3 has 14 residues. V dropped 1 base and J dropped 7 bases, with 13 bases sitting between them. The germline gives CDR1 SGHVS, CDR2 FQNEAQ. CDR3 in DNA: TGTGCCAGCAGCTTAGTAAGGGGCGCGGGGACCCAGTACTTC. It yields the protein CASSLVRGAGTQYF.

The V call is TRBV5-4, the J call TRBJ1-2; 8 bases match TRBD1. Germline trimming cut 0 bases from V and 7 bases from J; bases unmatched to any gene: 8. The CDR3 sequence is 15 residues long. CDR1 and CDR2 from the germline V gene are SGHNT and YYREEE (reference sequence). The CDR3 region has the DNA TGTGCCAGCAGCTTGGATACAGGGGGAACGGGTGGCTACACCTTC. It encodes CASSLDTGGTGGYTF.

J is TRBJ2-5 and V is TRBV7-2, with D maybe TRBD2 (7 bases). Germline V gene data show CDR1 as SGHTA and CDR2 as FQGNSA. The CDR3 has 14 residues. The ends were cut back, 5 bases at V and 5 bases at J, with 15 bases in the middle. As DNA, the CDR3 is TGTGCCAGCAGCCCCCGTCGGGGGGCCGAGACCCAGTACTTC. The encoded protein is CASSPRRGAETQYF.

V gene TRBV10-3 combines with J gene TRBJ2-3; TRBD2 agrees at 8 bases. The germline CDR1 and CDR2 sequences are ENHRY and SYGVKD. CDR3 length equals 14 residues. V was clipped by 5 bases and J by 1 base; unmatched bases: 2. The CDR3 protein is CAISILAGTDTQYF. The CDR3 bases are TGTGCCATCAGTATACTAGCGGGCACAGATACGCAGTATTTT.

The chain employs TRBV15 and TRBJ2-1; D might be TRBD1 (6 bases). Germline V CDR1 and CDR2: LNHNV, YYDKDF (reference sequence). This CDR3 is built from 15 residues. V lost 3 bases and J 8 bases, leaving 17 bases between the germline ends. CDR3: CATSSALNRVHEQFF. CDR3 sequence (DNA): TGTGCCACCAGCAGCGCTTTAAACAGGGTCCATGAGCAGTTCTTC.

V usage is TRBV7-8 and J usage is TRBJ1-2, with a weak D call TRBD1 (5 bases). V dropped 1 base and J dropped 6 bases, with 15 bases sitting between them. Germline assignment: CDR1 SGHVS and CDR2 FQNEAQ. CDR3 size: 15 residues. The CDR3 reads CASSLVIHARDGYTF. DNA for the CDR3: TGTGCCAGCAGCTTAGTTATACACGCCAGGGATGGCTACACCTTC.

In its sample, this clone was seen once. This chain uses TRBV5-5 with TRBJ1-1; D may be TRBD1 (6 bases). V lost 4 bases and J lost 11, with 18 bases in between. Germline CDR1 SGHKS, CDR2 YYEKEE (reference sequence). This CDR3 is built from 13 residues. The CDR3 loop is CASSLYSGGGAFF. Written as DNA, the CDR3 is TGTGCCAGCAGCCTATACAGTGGGGGCGGTGCTTTCTTT.

The chain recombines TRBV30 with TRBJ2-4; D is uncertain. Germline assignment: CDR1 GTSNPN and CDR2 SVGIG (reference sequence). V was trimmed by 4 bases and J by 0 bases, leaving 4 bases between them. The CDR3 spans 12 residues. The CDR3 DNA sequence: TGTGCCTGGAACAAAGCCAAAAACATTCAGTACTTC. Translated, it gives CAWNKAKNIQYF.

This rearrangement joins TRBV6-5 to TRBJ2-7, with TRBD2 matching over 12 bases. J lost 3 bases, V lost 5 bases, and 5 bases had no gene match. Germline CDR1 reads MNHEY; CDR2 reads SVGAGI. The CDR3 sequence is 15 residues long. CDR3 sequence (DNA): TGTGCCAGCAGTAAGACTAGCGGGAGCGGCTACGAGCAGTACTTC. Its protein is CASSKTSGSGYEQYF.

In its sample, this clone was seen once. The chain joins TRBV6-1 to TRBJ2-1; 10 positions match TRBD2. V lost 11 bases and J lost 6; bases outside the gene matches: 13. The germline gives CDR1 MNHNS, CDR2 SASEGT. The CDR3 contains 15 residues. CDR3 DNA: TGTGCCGATCAGGGGCCTAGCGGGAGTCCCAATGAGCAGTTCTTC. Its translation: CADQGPSGSPNEQFF.

The chain carries TRBV4-1 and TRBJ2-5; D may be TRBD2 (5 bases). Germline V gene sequence: CDR1 MGHRA, CDR2 YSYEKL. V was shortened by 0 bases and J by 6 bases, with 14 bases between the two germline ends. CDR3 size: 15 residues. CDR3 in amino acids: CASSQDPLGGQTQYF. DNA for the CDR3: TGCGCCAGCAGCCAAGATCCACTAGGCGGGCAGACCCAGTACTTC.

The rearrangement joins TRBV6-6 to TRBJ2-7; 11 bases are shared with TRBD2. V gave up 4 bases and J gave up 2 bases; unmatched junction bases: 7. The CDR3 sequence is 16 residues long. Germline V gene lookup returns CDR1 MNHNY and CDR2 SVGAGI (reference sequence). The CDR3 spells CASSSAGTSGTYEQYF. CDR3 in DNA: TGTGCCAGCAGTTCCGCCGGGACTAGCGGTACCTACGAGCAGTACTTC.

CDR3: CASSNTGTGTYEQYF. The CDR3 nucleotides are TGTGCCAGCAGCAATACCGGGACAGGGACCTACGAGCAGTACTTC. The J gene is TRBJ2-7, the V gene TRBV5-5, with 9 bases identical to TRBD1. This CDR3 is built from 15 residues. Unmatched junction bases numbered 7, after V lost 4 bases and J lost 2 bases. CDR1 and CDR2 (germline): SGHKS, YYEKEE (reference sequence).